Reported below is one T cell receptor (beta chain). Clones were sequenced by immunoSEQ multiplex PCR, and TCRdb holds only the in-frame ones, with some missing. The data hold under 100,000 clones, with around 96% observed a single time. The record originates from a study of T cell changes during pregnancy in multiple sclerosis. The V gene end was trimmed by 4 bases and the J gene end by 1 base; junction bases not matched to a gene: 5. This CDR3 comprises 16 residues. The germline gives CDR1 MDHEN, CDR2 SYDVKM. This chain uses TRBV28 with TRBJ1-3; 9 nucleotides align to TRBD1. Specimen: peripheral blood, collected in the second trimester of pregnancy. The TCR originated in a female donor with multiple sclerosis, enrolled in a pregnancy study. CDR3 nucleotides: TGTGCCAGCAGTTCCCCGGGACAGGGATCTGGAAACACCATATATTTT. Translating it yields CASSSPGQGSGNTIYF.